The clone carrying this TCR beta chain was observed many times. Trimming removed 5 bases from V and 5 bases from J, with 21 bases in between. The CDR3 has 16 amino acids. Germline-derived CDR1 and CDR2 are MGHDK and SYGVNS. The data derive from a study of regulatory T cells in long-lasting Graves disease. Arm-PCR with iRepertoire HTBI primers amplified the CDR3 regions for these TCR beta libraries. One entry per CDR3 protein, called by TCRdb with MiXCR from the multiplex PCR reads. The repertoire holds 400,000 to 500,000 distinct CDR3 sequences, with approximately 15% as singletons. The time point here: newly diagnosed GD, antithyroid drugs for less than 3 months. The TCR library used RNA extracted from PBMCs. These data were also reused for a study on T cells in Graves' hyperthyroidism and ophthalmopathy. That paper states: The HTBI set primed first-round TCR CDR3 RT-PCR. Researchers found most expanded thyroid clonotypes above 0.001 in blood as well.

The starting material was peripheral blood mononuclear cells (PBMCs), obtained at new diagnosis, from a patient treated with antithyroid drugs. The V call is TRBV25-1, the J call TRBJ1-2; the D gene is possibly TRBD1 (6 bases). This clonotype was obtained from a woman aged 45-60 years with Graves disease. In DNA form, the CDR3 reads TGTGCCAGCAGTACCCCTCGACAGGCCCTAACATATGGCTACACCTTC. Its protein is CASSTPRQALTYGYTF.